This entry describes one TCR beta chain. In its sample, this clonotype was seen many times. No cognate antigen has been identified for it. Base quality data are lacking; no much larger clone is found one base away. Compared with germline, V lacks 4 bases and J lacks 1 base; bases without a gene match: 6. The germline V gene yields SNHLY for CDR1 and FYNNEI for CDR2. The CDR3 has 15 amino acids, counting the end cysteine and phenylalanine. Left in the record is the CDR3 DNA by itself, 45 bases read in frame from the first base. Library construction relied on RT-PCR. Sequencing relied on an Illumina HiSeq 2500. TCRdb took the public reads, trimmed them with fastp at Q25, ran MiXCR for clone calling and kept in-frame beta chains. Identical CDR3 proteins give one entry, which carries the most common genes and DNA. For this sample the table gives more than 250,000 distinct CDR3 sequences, of which 21% were detected only once. The ten largest clones represent roughly 10% of the sample.

The source of the sample is a study of response to subunit inactivated influenza vaccine (dated by TCRdb to the late 2010s). Some background on the complete study: The study used deep quantitative T cell receptor repertoire profiling to track responses to a trivalent subunit inactivated influenza vaccine.

Study-wide findings and limitations: According to the authors, only a limited number of new T cells may be recruited by each seasonal influenza vaccination.

The source material was PBMCs from blood, sampled 21 months after vaccination. This sequence originates from a man between 50 and 70 years old who received an inactivated influenza vaccine. Donor details come from another sample of the same person, matched by shared clones. The rearrangement joined TRBV2 to TRBJ1-1; 7 middle bases align to TRBD1. The CDR3 region has the sequence CASSVGQVRNTEAFF. The nucleotide sequence is TGTGCCAGCAGTGTTGGACAGGTGAGGAACACTGAAGCTTTCTTT.